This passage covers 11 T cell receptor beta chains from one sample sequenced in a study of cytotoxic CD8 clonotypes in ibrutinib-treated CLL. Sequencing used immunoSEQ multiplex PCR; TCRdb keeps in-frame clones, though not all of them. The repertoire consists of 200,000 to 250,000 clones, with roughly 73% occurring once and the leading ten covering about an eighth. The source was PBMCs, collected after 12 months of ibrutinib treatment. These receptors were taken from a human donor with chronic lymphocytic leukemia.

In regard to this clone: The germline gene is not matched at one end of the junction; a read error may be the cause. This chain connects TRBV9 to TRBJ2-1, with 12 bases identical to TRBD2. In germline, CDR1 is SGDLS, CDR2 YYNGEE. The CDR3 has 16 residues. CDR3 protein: CASSARLAGDYSEQFF. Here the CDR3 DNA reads TGTGCCAGCAGCGCCAGACTAGCGGGAGATTACAGTGAGCAGTTCTTC.

CDR3 in amino acids: CASSNFTGRFYGYTF. The CDR3 bases are TGTGCCAGCAGCAACTTTACGGGGCGGTTCTATGGCTACACCTTC. The chain employs TRBV9 and TRBJ1-2; D might be TRBD1 (5 bases). The V gene's germline CDR1 is SGDLS and CDR2 YYNGEE. The CDR3 contains 15 residues. The ends were cut back, 4 bases at V and 4 bases at J, with 17 bases in the middle. Full variable domain (missing parts from reference TRBV9 and TRBJ1-2): DSGVTQTPKHLITATGQRVTLRCSPRSGDLSVYWYQQSLDQGLQFLIQYYNGEERAKGNILERFSAQQFPDLHSELNLSSLELGDSALYFCASSNFTGRFYGYTFGSGTRLTVV.

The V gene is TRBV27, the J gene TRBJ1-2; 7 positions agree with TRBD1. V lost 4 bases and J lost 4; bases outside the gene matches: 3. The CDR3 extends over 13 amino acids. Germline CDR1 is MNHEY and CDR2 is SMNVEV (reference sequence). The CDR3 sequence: CASSSRQGYGYTF. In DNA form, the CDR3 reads TGTGCCAGCAGTTCGCGACAGGGCTATGGCTACACCTTC.

The CDR3 is CASSYTKGWAEAFF. Written as DNA, the CDR3 is TGTGCCAGCAGTTACACGAAGGGGTGGGCTGAAGCTTTCTTT. The chain carries TRBV6-5 and TRBJ1-1; perhaps TRBD1 as D (5 bases). V lost 2 bases to trimming and J lost 6 bases, with 13 bases between them. Germline-derived CDR1 and CDR2 are MNHEY and SVGAGI. This CDR3 contains 14 residues.

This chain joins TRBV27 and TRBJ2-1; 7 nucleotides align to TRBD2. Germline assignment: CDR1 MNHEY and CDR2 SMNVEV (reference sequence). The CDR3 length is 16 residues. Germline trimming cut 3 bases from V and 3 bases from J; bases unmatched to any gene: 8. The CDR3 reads CASSLDSSGGYNEQFF. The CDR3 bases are TGTGCCAGCAGTTTGGATTCTAGCGGAGGCTACAATGAGCAGTTCTTC.

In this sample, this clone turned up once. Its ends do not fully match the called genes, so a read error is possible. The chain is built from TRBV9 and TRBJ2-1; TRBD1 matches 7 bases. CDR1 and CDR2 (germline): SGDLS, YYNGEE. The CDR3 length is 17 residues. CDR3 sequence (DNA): TGTGCCAGCAGCGTAGGAATAGGGGGCTCTCCACCCAATGGGCAGTTCTTC. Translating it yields CASSVGIGGSPPNGQFF.

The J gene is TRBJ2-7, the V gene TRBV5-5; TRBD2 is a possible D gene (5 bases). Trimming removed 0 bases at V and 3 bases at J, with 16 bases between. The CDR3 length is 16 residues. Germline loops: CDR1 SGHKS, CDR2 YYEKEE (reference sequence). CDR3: CASSLEGAPAFYEQYF. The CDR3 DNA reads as TGTGCCAGCAGCTTGGAGGGAGCACCTGCCTTCTACGAGCAGTACTTC.

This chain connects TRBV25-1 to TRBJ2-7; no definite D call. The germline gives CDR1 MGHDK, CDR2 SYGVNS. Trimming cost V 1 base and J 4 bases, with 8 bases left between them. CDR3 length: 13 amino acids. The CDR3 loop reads CASSESHSYEQYF. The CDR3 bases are TGTGCCAGCAGTGAATCTCACTCGTACGAGCAGTACTTC.

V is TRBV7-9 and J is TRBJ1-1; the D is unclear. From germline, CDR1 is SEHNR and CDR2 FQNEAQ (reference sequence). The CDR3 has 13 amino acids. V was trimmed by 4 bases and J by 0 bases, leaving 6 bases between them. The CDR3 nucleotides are TGTGCCAGCAGCTCCAGTATGAACACTGAAGCTTTCTTT. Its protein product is CASSSSMNTEAFF. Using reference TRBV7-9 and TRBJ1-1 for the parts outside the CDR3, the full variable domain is DTGVSQNPRHKITKRGQNVTFRCDPISEHNRLYWYRQTLGQGPEFLTYFQNEAQLEKSRLLSDRFSAERPKGSFSTLEIQRTEQGDSAMYLCASSSSMNTEAFFGQGTRLTVV.

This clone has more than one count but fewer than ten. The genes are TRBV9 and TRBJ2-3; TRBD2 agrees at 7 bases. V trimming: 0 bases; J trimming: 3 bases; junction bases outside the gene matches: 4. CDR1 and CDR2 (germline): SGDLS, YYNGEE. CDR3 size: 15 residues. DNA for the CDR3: TGTGCCAGCAGCGTAGCCAGCGGGGTGACAGATACGCAGTATTTT. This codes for CASSVASGVTDTQYF.

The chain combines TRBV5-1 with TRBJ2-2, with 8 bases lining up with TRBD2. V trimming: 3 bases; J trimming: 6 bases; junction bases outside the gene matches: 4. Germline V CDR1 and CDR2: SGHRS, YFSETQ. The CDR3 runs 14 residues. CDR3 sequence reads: CASSSAGEPGELFF. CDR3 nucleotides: TGCGCCAGCAGCTCAGCGGGAGAGCCCGGGGAGCTGTTTTTT.